This TCR beta chain was sequenced for a study of T cells after yellow fever vaccination. TCRdb independently ran MiXCR on the 5' RACE reads; one entry per CDR3 protein. The sample lists 400,000 or so distinct CDR3 sequences, 6.2% occurring once. This CDR3 comprises 12 residues. Trimming took off 5 bases at V and 1 base at J, with 8 bases between the two ends. Germline CDR1 and CDR2: SQVTM and ANQGSEA. The chain links TRBV29-1 to TRBJ2-5; D perhaps matches TRBD1 (6 bases). This material consisted of PBMCs, taken 5 days after the yellow fever booster vaccination. This TCR came from a man younger than 40 who received the YFV17D yellow fever vaccine. The CDR3: CSVRTVQETQYF. The CDR3 DNA reads as TGCAGCGTTAGGACAGTCCAAGAGACCCAGTACTTC.